The 15 T cell receptor beta chains presented below share a single source sample, sequenced in a study of long-term antiretroviral therapy in people with HIV. Survey-level resolution applied to immunoSEQ assay v3.0. TCRdb's copy holds only in-frame clones and misses some; the assay was immunoSEQ multiplex PCR. The table includes about 34,000 clones, 70% to 80% detected once. The sample here was unsorted PBMCs, taken 1.9 years after starting antiretroviral therapy. The receptors stem from a man younger than 35 with HIV.

Worth noting for this clone: An end of the junction differs from the germline gene, which may be a read error. The chain is built from TRBV5-1 and TRBJ2-1, with D perhaps matching TRBD1 (9 bases). Germline CDR1 SGHRS, CDR2 YFSETQ. The CDR3 contains 18 residues. CDR3 sequence (DNA): TGCGCCAGCAGGTTGGACAGGGGAAGCGGGGGCTCCTACAATGAGCAGTTCTTC. This translates into CASRLDRGSGGSYNEQFF.

The chain uses TRBV7-2 and TRBJ1-5; D is unclear. The CDR3 contains 13 residues. V was cut by 3 bases and J by 6 bases, with 9 bases left in between. Germline CDR1 and CDR2: SGHTA and FQGNSA. The CDR3 DNA reads as TGTGCCAGCAGCTTCGCGGTAGCTCAGCCCCAGCATTTT. Its protein product is CASSFAVAQPQHF.

The rearrangement joins TRBV28 to TRBJ1-3; 8 bases are a match to TRBD1. CDR1 and CDR2 (germline): MDHEN, SYDVKM. V gave up 6 bases and J gave up 4 bases; unmatched junction bases: 5. This CDR3 is 14 amino acids long. For the CDR3, the DNA is TGTGCCAGCAGACCCCAGGGGGCGGGAAACACCATATATTTT. As protein: CASRPQGAGNTIYF. The full variable domain, its missing parts supplied by reference TRBV28 and TRBJ1-3, is DVKVTQSSRYLVKRTGEKVFLECVQDMDHENMFWYRQDPGLGLRLIYFSYDVKMKEKGDIPEGYSVSREKKERFSLILESASTNQTSMYLCASRPQGAGNTIYFGEGSWLTVV.

The J gene is TRBJ2-3, the V gene TRBV6-6, with unresolved D. The germline V gene has CDR1 MNHNY and CDR2 SVGAGI (reference sequence). V lost 7 bases to trimming and J lost 2 bases, with 7 bases between them. The CDR3 has 12 residues. CDR3 in amino acids: CASKLTTDTQYF. The CDR3 nucleotides are TGTGCCAGCAAACTAACCACAGATACGCAGTATTTT.

This clone showed up just a few times. The chain links TRBV15 to TRBJ2-7; 8 nucleotides match TRBD2. The CDR3 loop spans 14 amino acids. V trimming: 0 bases; J trimming: 5 bases; junction bases outside the gene matches: 3. Germline V gives CDR1 LNHNV, CDR2 YYDKDF (reference sequence). CDR3 nucleotide sequence: TGTGCCACCAGCAGAGACCGGGAGGGCCACGAGCAGTACGTC. Its translation: CATSRDREGHEQYV.

With regard to this clone: The same CDR3 also results from other DNA sequences found in this sample. The CDR3 is CASSLSGSDEQFF. The CDR3 coding sequence is TGTGCCAGCAGCCTCAGCGGAAGCGATGAGCAGTTCTTC. The rearrangement joins TRBV7-3 to TRBJ2-1; D might be TRBD2 (5 bases). V was shortened by 5 bases and J by 8 bases, with 13 bases between the two germline ends. The CDR3 has 13 amino acids. Germline CDR1 reads SGHTA; CDR2 reads FQGTGA.

The rearrangement joins TRBV6-6 to TRBJ1-2; no clear D. This CDR3 spans 14 amino acids. Per the germline V gene, CDR1 is MNHNY and CDR2 is SVGAGI (reference sequence). Trimming took off 2 bases at V and 0 bases at J, with 7 bases between the two ends. CDR3 loop: CASSYGETNYGYTF. The DNA of the CDR3 is TGTGCCAGCAGTTACGGGGAGACTAACTATGGCTACACCTTC.

This rearrangement joins TRBV5-1 to TRBJ2-2; 8 bases agree with TRBD1. The V segment lost 7 bases and the J segment 4 bases; nucleotides outside the gene matches: 6. Germline values: CDR1 SGHRS, CDR2 YFSETQ. The length of the CDR3 is 14 residues. CDR3 amino acids: CASGETGVTGELFF. CDR3 DNA: TGCGCCAGCGGAGAGACAGGGGTCACCGGGGAGCTGTTTTTT.

The chain is built from TRBV7-9 and TRBJ2-5; TRBD1 matches 8 bases. The CDR3 totals 13 residues. V gave up 5 bases and J gave up 5 bases; unmatched junction bases: 4. The germline V gene has CDR1 SEHNR and CDR2 FQNEAQ (reference sequence). Written as DNA, the CDR3 is TGTGCCAGCAGCCCCAGGGGGCCGGAGACCCAGTACTTC. Amino acid sequence: CASSPRGPETQYF.

This clone was detected a few times. The J gene is TRBJ1-2, the V gene TRBV9; no clear D gene. V was shortened by 3 bases and J by 3 bases, with 6 bases between the two germline ends. The CDR3 loop spans 12 amino acids. Germline CDR1 is SGDLS and CDR2 is YYNGEE. CDR3 sequence: CASSGGDYGYTF. In DNA form, the CDR3 reads TGTGCCAGCAGCGGGGGAGACTATGGCTACACCTTC.

This clone occurred once. This sequence joins TRBV5-1 and TRBJ2-5; D is ambiguous. The CDR3 is made up of 12 amino acids. Trimming took off 5 bases at V and 2 bases at J, with 7 bases between the two ends. The germline V gene has CDR1 SGHRS and CDR2 YFSETQ. As DNA, the CDR3 is TGCGCCAGCAGACACCCGCAAGAGACCCAGTACTTC. Translating it yields CASRHPQETQYF.

CDR3 protein: CATSHPWGANYGYTF. CDR3 coding DNA: TGTGCCACCAGCCACCCTTGGGGCGCGAACTATGGCTACACCTTC. The gene calls are TRBV15 and TRBJ1-2, with a weak D call TRBD1 (5 bases). The CDR3 loop spans 15 amino acids. Germline CDR1 is LNHNV and CDR2 is YYDKDF (reference sequence). V was cut by 5 bases and J by 2 bases, with 15 bases left in between.

The chain recombines TRBV9 with TRBJ1-2, with D maybe TRBD1 (5 bases). This CDR3 comprises 12 residues. Germline loops: CDR1 SGDLS, CDR2 YYNGEE. Trimming took off 3 bases at V and 10 bases at J, with 13 bases between the two ends. The CDR3 DNA is TGTGCCAGCAGCGACCGGGACTTCGTCTACACCTTC. It encodes CASSDRDFVYTF.

J is TRBJ1-3 and V is TRBV6-1, with no clear D. CDR1 and CDR2 from the germline V gene are MNHNS and SASEGT. Trimming removed 2 bases at V and 0 bases at J, with 11 bases between. The CDR3 consists of 16 residues. The CDR3 nucleotides are TGTGCCAGCAGTGAAAGCAGGCCTTTCTCTGGAAACACCATATATTTT. Its protein is CASSESRPFSGNTIYF.

The chain employs TRBV13 and TRBJ2-5; a weak D match, TRBD2 (6 bases). From germline, CDR1 is PRHDT and CDR2 FYEKMQ (reference sequence). The length of the CDR3 is 16 residues. V was cut by 7 bases and J by 5 bases, with 23 bases left in between. This chain's CDR3 is CASTSSSVGVLETQYF. In DNA form, the CDR3 reads TGTGCCAGCACCTCCTCTAGCGTGGGGGTCCTGGAGACCCAGTACTTC.